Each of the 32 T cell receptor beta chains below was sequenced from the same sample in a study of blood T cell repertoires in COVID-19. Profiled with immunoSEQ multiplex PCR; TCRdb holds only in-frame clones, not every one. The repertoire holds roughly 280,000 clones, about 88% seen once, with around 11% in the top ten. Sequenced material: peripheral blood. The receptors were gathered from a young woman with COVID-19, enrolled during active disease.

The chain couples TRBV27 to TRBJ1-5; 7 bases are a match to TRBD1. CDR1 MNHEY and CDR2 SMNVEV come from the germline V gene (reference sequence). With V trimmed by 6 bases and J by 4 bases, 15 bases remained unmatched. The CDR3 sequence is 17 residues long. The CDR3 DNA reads TGTGCCAGCAGGGGCCCCCTTAGACAGGGAGTAAATCAGCCCCAGCATTTT. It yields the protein CASRGPLRQGVNQPQHF.

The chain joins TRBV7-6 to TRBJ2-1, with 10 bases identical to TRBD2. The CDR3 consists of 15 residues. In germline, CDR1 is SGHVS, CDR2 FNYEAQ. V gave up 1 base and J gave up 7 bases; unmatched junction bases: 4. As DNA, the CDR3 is TGTGCCAGCAGCTTAGTAGCGGGAGGATGGAATGAGCAGTTCTTC. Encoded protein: CASSLVAGGWNEQFF.

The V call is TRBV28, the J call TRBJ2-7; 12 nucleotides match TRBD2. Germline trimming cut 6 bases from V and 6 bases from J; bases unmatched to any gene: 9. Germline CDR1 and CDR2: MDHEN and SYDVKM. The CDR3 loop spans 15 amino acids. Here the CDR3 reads CASSPFELAGGEQYF. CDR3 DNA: TGTGCCAGCAGCCCCTTCGAACTAGCGGGAGGCGAGCAGTACTTC.

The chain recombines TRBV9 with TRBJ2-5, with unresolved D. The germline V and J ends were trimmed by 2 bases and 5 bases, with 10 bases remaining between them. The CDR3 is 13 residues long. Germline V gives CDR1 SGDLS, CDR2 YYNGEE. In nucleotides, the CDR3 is TGTGCCAGCAGCGTCTCAGGCCCTGAGACCCAGTACTTC. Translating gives CASSVSGPETQYF.

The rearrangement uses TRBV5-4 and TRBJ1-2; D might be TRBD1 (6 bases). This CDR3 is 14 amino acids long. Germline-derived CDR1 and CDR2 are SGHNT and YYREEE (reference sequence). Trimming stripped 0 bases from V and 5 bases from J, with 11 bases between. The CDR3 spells CASSLGTDPYGYTF. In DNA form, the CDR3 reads TGTGCCAGCAGCTTGGGGACAGACCCTTATGGCTACACCTTC.

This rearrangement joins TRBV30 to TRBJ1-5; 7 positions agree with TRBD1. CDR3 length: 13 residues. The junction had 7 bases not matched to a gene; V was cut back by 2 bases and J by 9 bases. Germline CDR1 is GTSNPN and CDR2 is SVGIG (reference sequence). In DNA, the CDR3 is TGTGCCTGGAGTAAGACAGGGCGGGTGCCCCAGCATTTT. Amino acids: CAWSKTGRVPQHF.

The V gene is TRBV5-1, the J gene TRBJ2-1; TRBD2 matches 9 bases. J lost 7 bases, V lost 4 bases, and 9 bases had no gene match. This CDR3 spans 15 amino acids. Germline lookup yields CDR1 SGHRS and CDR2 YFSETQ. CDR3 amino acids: CASSPVAGARNEQFF. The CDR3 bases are TGCGCCAGCAGCCCTGTAGCGGGAGCACGAAATGAGCAGTTCTTC.

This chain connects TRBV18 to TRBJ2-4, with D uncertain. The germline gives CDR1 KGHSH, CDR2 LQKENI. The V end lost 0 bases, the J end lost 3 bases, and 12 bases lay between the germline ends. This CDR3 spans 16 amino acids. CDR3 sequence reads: CASSPPAQAHKNIQYF. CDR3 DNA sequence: TGTGCCAGCTCACCACCGGCGCAGGCCCACAAAAACATTCAGTACTTC.

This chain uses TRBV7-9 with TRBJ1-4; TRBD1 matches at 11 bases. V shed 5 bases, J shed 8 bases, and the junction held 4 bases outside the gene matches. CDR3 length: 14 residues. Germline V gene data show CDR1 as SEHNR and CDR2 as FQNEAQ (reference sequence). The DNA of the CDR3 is TGTGCCAGCAGCCCCGGACAGGGGGCCGAAAAACTGTTTTTT. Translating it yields CASSPGQGAEKLFF.

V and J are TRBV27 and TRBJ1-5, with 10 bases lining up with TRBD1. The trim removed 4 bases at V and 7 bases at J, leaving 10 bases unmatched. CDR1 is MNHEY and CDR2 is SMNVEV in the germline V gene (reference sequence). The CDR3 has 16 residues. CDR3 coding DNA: TGTGCCAGCAGTTCGGGACAGGGGAGGCGTGGGCAGCCCCAGCATTTT. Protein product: CASSSGQGRRGQPQHF.

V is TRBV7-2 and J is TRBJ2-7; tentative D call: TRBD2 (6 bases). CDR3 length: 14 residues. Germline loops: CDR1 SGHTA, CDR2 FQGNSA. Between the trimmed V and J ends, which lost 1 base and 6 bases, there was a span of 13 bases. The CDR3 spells CASSLVWQGGEQYF. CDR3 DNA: TGTGCCAGCAGCTTAGTATGGCAGGGAGGCGAGCAGTACTTC.

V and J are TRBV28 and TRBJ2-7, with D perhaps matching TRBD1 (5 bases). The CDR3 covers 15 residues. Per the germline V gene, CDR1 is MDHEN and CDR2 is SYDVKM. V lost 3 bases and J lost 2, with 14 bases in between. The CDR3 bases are TGTGCCAGCAGTTTGCACGGACAAAGACCCTACGAGCAGTACTTC. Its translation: CASSLHGQRPYEQYF.

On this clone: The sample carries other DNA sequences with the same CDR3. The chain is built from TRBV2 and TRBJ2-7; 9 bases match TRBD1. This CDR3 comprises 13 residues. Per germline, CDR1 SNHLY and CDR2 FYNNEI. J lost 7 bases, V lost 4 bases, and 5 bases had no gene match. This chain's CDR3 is CASSGTGAGEQYF. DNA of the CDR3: TGTGCCAGCAGTGGGACAGGGGCTGGGGAGCAGTACTTC.

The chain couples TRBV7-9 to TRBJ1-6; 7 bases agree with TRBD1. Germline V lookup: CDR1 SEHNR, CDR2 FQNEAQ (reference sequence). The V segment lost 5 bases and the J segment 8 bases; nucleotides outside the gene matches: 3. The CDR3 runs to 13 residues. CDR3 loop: CASSPGTDSPLHF. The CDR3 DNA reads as TGTGCCAGCAGCCCCGGGACAGATTCACCCCTCCACTTT.

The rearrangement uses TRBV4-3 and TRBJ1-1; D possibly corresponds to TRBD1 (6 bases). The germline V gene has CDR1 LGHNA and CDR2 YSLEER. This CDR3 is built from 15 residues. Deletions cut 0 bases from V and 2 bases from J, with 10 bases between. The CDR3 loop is CASSQDRTANTEAFF. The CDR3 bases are TGCGCCAGCAGCCAAGACCGGACAGCAAACACTGAAGCTTTCTTT.

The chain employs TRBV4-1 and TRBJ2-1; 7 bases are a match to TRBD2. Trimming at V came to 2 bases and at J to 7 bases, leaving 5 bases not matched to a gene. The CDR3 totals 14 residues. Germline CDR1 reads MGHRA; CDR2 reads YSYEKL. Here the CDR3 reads CASSQWQGLNEQFF. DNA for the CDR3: TGCGCCAGCAGCCAATGGCAGGGACTAAATGAGCAGTTCTTC.

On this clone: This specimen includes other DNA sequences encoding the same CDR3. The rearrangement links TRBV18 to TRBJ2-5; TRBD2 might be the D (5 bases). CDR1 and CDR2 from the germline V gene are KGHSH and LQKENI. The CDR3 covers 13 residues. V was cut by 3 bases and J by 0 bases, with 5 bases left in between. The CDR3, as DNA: TGTGCCAGCTCACCTAGCGACCAAGAGACCCAGTACTTC. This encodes CASSPSDQETQYF. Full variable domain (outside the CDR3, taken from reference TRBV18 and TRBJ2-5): NAGVMQNPRHLVRRRGQEARLRCSPMKGHSHVYWYRQLPEEGLKFMVYLQKENIIDESGMPKERFSAEFPKEGPSILRIQQVVRGDSAAYFCASSPSDQETQYFGPGTRLLVL.

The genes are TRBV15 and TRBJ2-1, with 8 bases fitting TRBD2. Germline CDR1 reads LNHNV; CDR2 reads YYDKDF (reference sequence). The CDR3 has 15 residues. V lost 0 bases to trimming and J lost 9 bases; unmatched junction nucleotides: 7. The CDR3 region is CATSRDRLAIGEQFF. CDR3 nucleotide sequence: TGTGCCACCAGCAGAGATCGACTAGCGATCGGTGAGCAGTTCTTC.

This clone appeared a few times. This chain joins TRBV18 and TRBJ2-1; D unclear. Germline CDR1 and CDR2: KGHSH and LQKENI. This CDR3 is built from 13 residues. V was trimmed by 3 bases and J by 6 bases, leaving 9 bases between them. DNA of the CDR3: TGTGCCAGCTCACCCCTTCCCAGCAATGAGCAGTTCTTC. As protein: CASSPLPSNEQFF.

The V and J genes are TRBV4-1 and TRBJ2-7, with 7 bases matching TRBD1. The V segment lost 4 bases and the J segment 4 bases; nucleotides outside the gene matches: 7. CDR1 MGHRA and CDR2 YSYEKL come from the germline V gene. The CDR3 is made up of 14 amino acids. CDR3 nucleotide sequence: TGCGCCAGCAGCCGATGGACAGGACCGTACGAGCAGTACTTC. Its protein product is CASSRWTGPYEQYF.

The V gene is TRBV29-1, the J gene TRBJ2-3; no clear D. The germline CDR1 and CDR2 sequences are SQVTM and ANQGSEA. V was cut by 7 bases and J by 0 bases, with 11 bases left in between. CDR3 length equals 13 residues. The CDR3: CSADGSSTDTQYF. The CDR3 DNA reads TGCAGCGCCGACGGGTCTAGCACAGATACGCAGTATTTT.

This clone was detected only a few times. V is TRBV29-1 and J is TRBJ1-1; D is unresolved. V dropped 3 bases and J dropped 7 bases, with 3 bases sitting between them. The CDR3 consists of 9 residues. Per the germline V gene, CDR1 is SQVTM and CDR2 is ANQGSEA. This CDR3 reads CSVDLEAFF. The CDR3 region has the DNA TGCAGCGTTGATCTTGAAGCTTTCTTT.

CDR3 region: CASSLGGWSPHYNEQFF. CDR3 bases: TGTGCCAGCAGCTTAGGTGGTTGGAGCCCGCACTACAATGAGCAGTTCTTC. The rearrangement uses TRBV7-9 and TRBJ2-1; D is unclear. The CDR3 is 17 amino acids. The V end lost 1 base, the J end lost 3 bases, and 16 bases lay between the germline ends. Per germline, CDR1 SEHNR and CDR2 FQNEAQ (reference sequence).

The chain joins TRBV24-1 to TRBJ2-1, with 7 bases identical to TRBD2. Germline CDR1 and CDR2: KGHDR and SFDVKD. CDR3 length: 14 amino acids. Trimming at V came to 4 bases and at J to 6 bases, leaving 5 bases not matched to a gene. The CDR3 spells CATSETSRVNEQFF. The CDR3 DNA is TGTGCCACCAGTGAGACTAGCAGGGTCAATGAGCAGTTCTTC.

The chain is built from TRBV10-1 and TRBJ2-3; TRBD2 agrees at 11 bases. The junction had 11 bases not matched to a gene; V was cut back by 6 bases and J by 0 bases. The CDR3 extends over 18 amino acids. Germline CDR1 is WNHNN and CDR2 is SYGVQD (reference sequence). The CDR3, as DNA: TGCGCCAGCAGCCTACTAGCGGGAGTGGGGGGGAGCACAGATACGCAGTATTTT. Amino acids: CASSLLAGVGGSTDTQYF.

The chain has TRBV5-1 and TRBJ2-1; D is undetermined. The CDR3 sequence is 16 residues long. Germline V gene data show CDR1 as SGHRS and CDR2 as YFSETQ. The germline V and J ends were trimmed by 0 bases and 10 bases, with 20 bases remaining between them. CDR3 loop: CASSLGPYFNYREQFF. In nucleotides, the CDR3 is TGCGCCAGCAGCTTGGGGCCTTATTTTAACTATCGGGAGCAGTTCTTC.

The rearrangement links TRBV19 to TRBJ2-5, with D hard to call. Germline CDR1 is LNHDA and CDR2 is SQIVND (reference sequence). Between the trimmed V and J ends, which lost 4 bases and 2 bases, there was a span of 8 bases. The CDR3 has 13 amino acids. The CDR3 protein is CASSTGGQETQYF. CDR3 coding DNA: TGTGCCAGTAGTACCGGCGGTCAAGAGACCCAGTACTTC.

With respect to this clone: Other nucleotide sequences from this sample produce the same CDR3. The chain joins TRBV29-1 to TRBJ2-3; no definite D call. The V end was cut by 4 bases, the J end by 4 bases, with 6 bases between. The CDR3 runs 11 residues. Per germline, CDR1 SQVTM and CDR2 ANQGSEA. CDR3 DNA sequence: TGCAGCGTTGCCCGGGCAGATACGCAGTATTTT. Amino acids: CSVARADTQYF.

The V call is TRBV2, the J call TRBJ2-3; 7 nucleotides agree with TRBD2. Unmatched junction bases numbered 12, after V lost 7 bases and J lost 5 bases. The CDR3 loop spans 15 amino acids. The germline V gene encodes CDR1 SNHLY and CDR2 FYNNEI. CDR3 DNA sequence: TGTGCCAGCATGCCTAGCGGATCTAGGATAGATACGCAGTATTTT. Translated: CASMPSGSRIDTQYF.

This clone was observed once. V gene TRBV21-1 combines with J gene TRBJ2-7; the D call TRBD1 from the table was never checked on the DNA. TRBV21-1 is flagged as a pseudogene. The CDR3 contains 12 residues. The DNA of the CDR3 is TGTGCCAGCCAGGGGAGCTCCTACGAGCAGTACTTC. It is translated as CASQGSSYEQYF.

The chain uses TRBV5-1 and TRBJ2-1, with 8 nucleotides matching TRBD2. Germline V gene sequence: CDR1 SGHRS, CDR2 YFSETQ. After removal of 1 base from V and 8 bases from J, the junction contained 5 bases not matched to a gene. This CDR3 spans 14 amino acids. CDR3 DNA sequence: TGCGCCAGCAGCTTGTACGGGAGGGACGATGAGCAGTTCTTC. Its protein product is CASSLYGRDDEQFF.

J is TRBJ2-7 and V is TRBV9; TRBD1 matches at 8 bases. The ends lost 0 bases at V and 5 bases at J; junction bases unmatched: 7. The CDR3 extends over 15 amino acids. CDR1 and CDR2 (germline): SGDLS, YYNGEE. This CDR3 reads CASSVGTGGVDEQYF. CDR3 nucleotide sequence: TGTGCCAGCAGCGTAGGAACAGGGGGTGTGGACGAGCAGTACTTC. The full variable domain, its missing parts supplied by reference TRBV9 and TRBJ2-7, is DSGVTQTPKHLITATGQRVTLRCSPRSGDLSVYWYQQSLDQGLQFLIQYYNGEERAKGNILERFSAQQFPDLHSELNLSSLELGDSALYFCASSVGTGGVDEQYFGPGTRLTVT.